The 18 T cell receptor beta chains in this list originate from one sample, sequenced in a study of T cell changes during pregnancy in multiple sclerosis. Using immunoSEQ multiplex PCR, the repertoire was profiled, and TCRdb retains in-frame clones only, with some absent. Here the sample spans under 85,000 clones, roughly 94% being singletons. The sample was peripheral blood, taken in the third trimester of pregnancy. The receptors were sampled from a female donor with multiple sclerosis, enrolled in a pregnancy study.

V gene TRBV30 combines with J gene TRBJ2-7; 9 bases are shared with TRBD1. In germline, CDR1 is GTSNPN, CDR2 SVGIG (reference sequence). Losses at the gene ends were 0 bases for V and 5 bases for J; bases not matched to a gene: 11. The CDR3 contains 16 residues. This chain's CDR3 is CAWSVSPGQGTDEQYF. The CDR3 nucleotides are TGTGCCTGGAGTGTATCCCCGGGACAGGGTACCGACGAGCAGTACTTC.

The rearrangement joins TRBV5-4 to TRBJ2-3; possibly TRBD2 for D (6 bases). With 0 bases removed from V and 4 bases from J, the gap between germline ends came to 15 bases. Germline CDR1 reads SGHNT; CDR2 reads YYREEE (reference sequence). CDR3 size: 16 residues. The CDR3 here is CASSLGVGRGADTQYF. The CDR3 DNA is TGTGCCAGCAGCTTGGGTGTAGGCCGCGGGGCAGATACGCAGTATTTT.

This rearrangement joins TRBV4-2 to TRBJ2-7; D is perhaps TRBD2 (6 bases). This CDR3 is 14 amino acids long. V was clipped by 3 bases and J by 4 bases, with 13 bases between them. From germline, CDR1 is LGHNA and CDR2 YNFKEQ. The CDR3 is CASSHGGAHYEQYF. The DNA of the CDR3 is TGTGCCAGCAGCCACGGCGGGGCCCATTACGAGCAGTACTTC.

This sequence joins TRBV6-5 and TRBJ2-3; 9 bases map to TRBD2. Germline V lookup: CDR1 MNHEY, CDR2 SVGAGI. The CDR3 has 15 residues. V dropped 2 bases and J dropped 7; count of bases not matched to a gene: 7. The CDR3 DNA follows: TGTGCCAGCAGTTACGAGGCGGGGGGGATAAATACGCAGTATTTT. Translating gives CASSYEAGGINTQYF.

V gene TRBV7-2 combines with J gene TRBJ1-4; D might be TRBD1 (6 bases). Deletions cut 0 bases from V and 8 bases from J, with 19 bases between. Germline V CDR1 and CDR2: SGHTA, FQGNSA. This CDR3 contains 17 residues. CDR3 DNA: TGTGCCAGCAGCTTAGCGAGGTTGCGGGGGGCAGGGGAAAAACTGTTTTTT. It yields the protein CASSLARLRGAGEKLFF.

The chain recombines TRBV5-6 with TRBJ2-7, with a possible D match to TRBD1 (5 bases). Germline CDR1 and CDR2: SGHDT and YYEEEE. V lost 4 bases and J 5 bases, leaving 16 bases between the germline ends. The CDR3 is 14 amino acids. Written as DNA, the CDR3 is TGTGCCAGCAGCCGGTGGACACCCGCCGACGAGCAGTACTTC. Protein: CASSRWTPADEQYF.

V and J are TRBV4-3 and TRBJ1-1, with a weak D call TRBD1 (5 bases). V shed 1 base and J shed 0 bases, with 15 bases lying between them. Germline V gives CDR1 LGHNA, CDR2 YSLEER. CDR3 length: 17 residues. The CDR3 reads CASSQGVRDNMNTEAFF. CDR3 nucleotides: TGCGCCAGCAGCCAAGGAGTCAGGGATAACATGAACACTGAAGCTTTCTTT.

This chain joins TRBV9 and TRBJ2-7; D is possibly TRBD2 (6 bases). Trimming took 4 bases from V and 0 from J, leaving 11 bases between them. This CDR3 contains 14 residues. From germline, CDR1 is SGDLS and CDR2 YYNGEE. This CDR3 is CASSTGGVSYEQYF. CDR3 DNA: TGTGCCAGCAGCACCGGCGGGGTCTCCTACGAGCAGTACTTC.

CDR3 sequence (DNA): TGCGCCAGCAGCTTGTTGGGGGGGCCCTACGAGCAGTACTTC. It is translated as CASSLLGGPYEQYF. The chain links TRBV5-1 to TRBJ2-7; D may be TRBD2 (7 bases). V gave up 1 base and J gave up 2 bases, with 10 bases separating them. Germline V lookup: CDR1 SGHRS, CDR2 YFSETQ. CDR3 size: 14 residues.

This chain connects TRBV20-1 to TRBJ1-1, with a tentative D call TRBD1 (6 bases). The CDR3 spans 11 residues. Germline CDR1 and CDR2: DFQATT and SNEGSKA (reference sequence). V lost 6 bases and J lost 5, with 10 bases in between. The CDR3 DNA is TGCAGTGCCACTACAGGGACTGAAGCTTTCTTT. It specifies CSATTGTEAFF.

This clone has only one observation. V usage is TRBV5-1 and J usage is TRBJ1-1; perhaps TRBD1 as D (6 bases). CDR1 SGHRS and CDR2 YFSETQ come from the germline V gene. This CDR3 is 14 amino acids long. Trimming took 0 bases from V and 1 from J, leaving 7 bases between them. The CDR3 reads CASSLDRANTEAFF. The CDR3 nucleotides read TGCGCCAGCAGCTTGGACAGGGCGAACACTGAAGCTTTCTTT.

The CDR3 spells CASSQGGRQGQETQYF. CDR3 sequence (DNA): TGCGCCAGCAGCCAAGGAGGGAGACAGGGCCAAGAGACCCAGTACTTC. The chain recombines TRBV4-1 with TRBJ2-5; 7 nucleotides line up with TRBD1. In germline, CDR1 is MGHRA, CDR2 YSYEKL. After removal of 1 base from V and 1 base from J, the junction contained 6 bases not matched to a gene. This CDR3 has 16 residues.

The chain couples TRBV19 to TRBJ2-3, with no clear D. This CDR3 spans 14 amino acids. Trimming took 4 bases from V and 2 from J, leaving 10 bases between them. Germline V CDR1 and CDR2: LNHDA, SQIVND (reference sequence). CDR3 sequence reads: CASSTPTLTDTQYF. DNA of the CDR3: TGTGCCAGTAGTACCCCGACACTCACAGATACGCAGTATTTT.

The CDR3 here is CSVEAPGSPYEQYF. DNA of the CDR3: TGCAGCGTTGAAGCCCCAGGAAGCCCCTACGAGCAGTACTTC. This sequence joins TRBV29-1 and TRBJ2-7, with unresolved D. The CDR3 runs to 14 residues. Deletions cut 1 base from V and 2 bases from J, with 12 bases between. CDR1 and CDR2 from the germline V gene are SQVTM and ANQGSEA.

The chain carries TRBV5-1 and TRBJ2-5; 8 bases align to TRBD2. In germline, CDR1 is SGHRS, CDR2 YFSETQ. The length of the CDR3 is 14 residues. Losses at the gene ends were 0 bases for V and 4 bases for J; bases not matched to a gene: 2. The CDR3 coding sequence is TGCGCCAGCAGCTTGGGGACTAGCCCAGAGACCCAGTACTTC. Translating it yields CASSLGTSPETQYF.

The rearrangement joins TRBV27 to TRBJ1-6; perhaps TRBD1 as D (6 bases). Per germline, CDR1 MNHEY and CDR2 SMNVEV (reference sequence). The V end was cut by 4 bases, the J end by 5 bases, with 15 bases between. The CDR3 spans 16 residues. The CDR3 spells CASSYTVQGDNSPLHF. The DNA of the CDR3 is TGTGCCAGCAGTTATACCGTACAGGGAGATAATTCACCCCTCCACTTT.

This sequence joins TRBV7-9 and TRBJ1-1; TRBD1 might be the D (5 bases). The CDR3 runs 15 residues. The germline V and J ends were trimmed by 5 bases and 5 bases, with 18 bases remaining between them. Looked up from germline, CDR1 is SEHNR and CDR2 is FQNEAQ (reference sequence). DNA for the CDR3: TGTGCCAGCAGCCCCGGTTCGTGGAAGGGGACTGAAGCTTTCTTT. This sequence encodes CASSPGSWKGTEAFF.

The rearrangement links TRBV19 to TRBJ2-5, with TRBD2 identical over 12 bases. CDR3 size: 16 residues. J was trimmed by 3 bases and V by 5 bases; bases with no gene match: 7. Germline values: CDR1 LNHDA, CDR2 SQIVND (reference sequence). The chain's CDR3 is CASSALAGGRKETQYF. CDR3 bases: TGTGCCAGTAGTGCACTAGCGGGGGGTCGCAAAGAGACCCAGTACTTC. The complete variable domain, with remaining parts taken from reference TRBV19 and TRBJ2-5, reads DGGITQSPKYLFRKEGQNVTLSCEQNLNHDAMYWYRQDPGQGLRLIYYSQIVNDFQKGDIAEGYSVSREKKESFPLTVTSAQKNPTAFYLCASSALAGGRKETQYFGPGTRLLVL.